Listed here are 14 T cell receptor beta chains from one sample, sequenced in a study of T cell repertoires in cytomegalovirus infection. A single record per CDR3 protein comes from TCRdb applying MiXCR to the reads. Found here are 65,000 to 90,000 distinct CDR3 sequences, about 3.8% of them singletons; the top ten hold approximately 4.6%. The sample taken for sequencing was PBMCs. Source of these receptors: a human donor in good health (CMV status not recorded). Some clones in this sample may be carry-over from other donors' samples.

In this sample, this clonotype turned up many times. The chain combines TRBV18 with TRBJ1-5, with a tentative D call TRBD1 (6 bases). V was clipped by 3 bases and J by 6 bases, with 9 bases between them. This CDR3 contains 13 residues. Germline-derived CDR1 and CDR2 are KGHSH and LQKENI. CDR3 coding DNA: TGTGCCAGCTCACCTGGGGGCAGTCAGCCCCAGCATTTT. It encodes CASSPGGSQPQHF.

This clonotype was detected ten times or more. This sequence joins TRBV12-3 or TRBV12-4 and TRBJ1-1; the match to TRBD1 covers 7 bases. The CDR3 spans 17 residues. V was clipped by 7 bases and J by 0 bases; unmatched bases: 14. For the CDR3, the DNA is TGTGCCAGCACCTGGACAGGACCACCGCTTTTGAACACTGAAGCTTTCTTT. Translated: CASTWTGPPLLNTEAFF.

This clonotype was recorded at least ten times. The gene calls are TRBV10-3 and TRBJ2-3, with 12 bases identical to TRBD1. V lost 6 bases and J lost 2; bases outside the gene matches: 6. The CDR3 is made up of 16 amino acids. Germline CDR1 ENHRY, CDR2 SYGVKD. In DNA, the CDR3 is TGTGCCATCAGCCCCGGGACAGGGGGCAACACAGATACGCAGTATTTT. It specifies CAISPGTGGNTDTQYF.

This clonotype has at least ten counts. The chain recombines TRBV27 with TRBJ1-2; TRBD1 might be the D (6 bases). CDR1 is MNHEY, CDR2 SMNVEV, per germline (reference sequence). The CDR3 spans 14 residues. Trimming stripped 6 bases from V and 8 bases from J, with 19 bases between. CDR3: CASRSLRTDWGYTF. The DNA for the CDR3 is TGTGCCAGCAGGAGTTTAAGGACAGACTGGGGCTACACCTTC.

This clonotype was seen ten or more times. The chain employs TRBV28 and TRBJ1-1; D unresolved. Germline CDR1 MDHEN, CDR2 SYDVKM. The CDR3 is 15 amino acids. Trimming cost V 3 bases and J 0 bases, with 11 bases left between them. In DNA, the CDR3 is TGTGCCAGCAGTTTGTTCCGGTTGGTGAACACTGAAGCTTTCTTT. Amino acids: CASSLFRLVNTEAFF.

This clonotype was counted at least ten times. The genes are TRBV19 and TRBJ1-1; D call uncertain. This CDR3 region has 13 residues. Trimming stripped 2 bases from V and 0 bases from J, with 4 bases between. The germline V gene has CDR1 LNHDA and CDR2 SQIVND (reference sequence). This CDR3 reads CASSISLNTEAFF. The DNA of the CDR3 is TGTGCCAGTAGTATATCACTGAACACTGAAGCTTTCTTT.

This clonotype was seen at least ten times. The J gene is TRBJ1-2, the V gene TRBV7-8; D gene unclear. Trimming pared 5 bases from V and 5 bases from J, leaving 21 bases between. Per the germline V gene, CDR1 is SGHVS and CDR2 is FQNEAQ. The CDR3 loop spans 16 amino acids. CDR3 DNA sequence: TGTGCCAGCAGCCCCATTCGGCAGGCTACAATTTATGGCTACACCTTC. Translating gives CASSPIRQATIYGYTF.

The genes are TRBV7-2 and TRBJ2-3; D possibly matches TRBD1 or TRBD2 (6 bases each). The V gene lost 1 base and the J gene lost 6 bases, with 14 bases spanning the gap. The CDR3 spans 15 residues. Germline V lookup: CDR1 SGHTA, CDR2 FQGNSA. The CDR3 loop is CASSLVWGAKDTQYF. DNA of the CDR3: TGTGCCAGCAGCTTAGTATGGGGGGCCAAGGATACGCAGTATTTT. Combining the CDR3 with reference TRBV7-2 and TRBJ2-3 gives the whole variable domain GAGVSQSPSNKVTEKGKDVELRCDPISGHTALYWYRQSLGQGLEFLIYFQGNSAPDKSGLPSDRFSAERTGGSVSTLTIQRTQQEDSAVYLCASSLVWGAKDTQYFGPGTRLTVL.

This clonotype has a count of ten or more. This chain connects TRBV29-1 to TRBJ2-3; 13 bases agree with TRBD2. The trim removed 3 bases at V and 1 base at J, leaving 4 bases unmatched. This CDR3 has 16 residues. CDR1 and CDR2 from the germline V gene are SQVTM and ANQGSEA. The CDR3: CSVEGLAGKGTDTQYF. The DNA for the CDR3 is TGCAGCGTTGAGGGACTAGCGGGGAAAGGCACAGATACGCAGTATTTT.

This clonotype was counted at least ten times. The gene calls are TRBV7-9 and TRBJ2-5; D gene unclear. Germline values: CDR1 SEHNR, CDR2 FQNEAQ (reference sequence). This CDR3 is built from 18 residues. Trimming took 5 bases from V and 3 from J, leaving 25 bases between them. The CDR3 region has the DNA TGTGCCAGCAGCCCACCGGCAGCGTATGAGCACAGAAAAGAGACCCAGTACTTC. Translated: CASSPPAAYEHRKETQYF.

This clonotype was seen ten or more times. CDR3 loop: CSAQMGGSGANVLTF. The CDR3 DNA is TGCAGTGCTCAGATGGGAGGATCTGGGGCCAACGTCCTGACTTTC. The chain has TRBV20-1 and TRBJ2-6; D might be TRBD2 (6 bases). Germline CDR1 DFQATT, CDR2 SNEGSKA (reference sequence). The CDR3 extends over 15 amino acids. Between the trimmed V and J ends, which lost 5 bases and 1 base, there was a span of 12 bases.

This clonotype was seen many times. The J gene is TRBJ1-2, the V gene TRBV7-2, with TRBD1 matching over 8 bases. The germline CDR1 and CDR2 sequences are SGHTA and FQGNSA. V was pared by 5 bases and J by 8 bases, with 10 bases of the junction left unmatched. CDR3 length: 14 amino acids. DNA of the CDR3: TGTGCCAGCAGCACTCCCGGACAGGGAGGGGGCTACACCTTC. This gives the protein CASSTPGQGGGYTF.

In this sample, this clonotype turned up many times. The chain combines TRBV6-1 with TRBJ1-1; tentative D call: TRBD1 (5 bases). CDR3 length: 12 amino acids. V was trimmed by 5 bases and J by 8 bases, leaving 12 bases between them. Germline lookup yields CDR1 MNHNS and CDR2 SASEGT. The CDR3 bases are TGTGCCAGCAGTTCGGGGCAGTTGGAAGCTTTCTTT. It is translated as CASSSGQLEAFF.

At least ten counts were recorded for this clonotype. The rearrangement joins TRBV10-3 to TRBJ2-2; 9 positions match TRBD1. CDR3 size: 15 residues. Trimming took 6 bases from V and 2 from J; bases not matched to a gene: 4. CDR1 ENHRY and CDR2 SYGVKD come from the germline V gene. CDR3 region: CAIRRTGANTGELFF. CDR3 DNA sequence: TGTGCCATCAGAAGGACAGGGGCAAACACCGGGGAGCTGTTTTTT.